This TCR beta chain comes out of a study of T cell repertoires in cytomegalovirus infection. Study-level background: Recently identified HLA-C-restricted CMV epitopes and well-studied HLA-B-restricted CMV epitopes were used by the study. Public TCR beta signatures indicated both CMV infection and matching HLA type.

Findings of the study overall: Dominating the ex vivo response were TCR beta clonotypes that were CMV-specific and HLA-C-restricted. The cumulative frequency of public TCR beta families identified carriers of CMV plus the relevant HLA.

In TCRdb, the reads were re-called with MiXCR into one record per CDR3 protein. Seen here are a few hundred thousand distinct CDR3 sequences, around two fifths observed once, and the top ten hold 48%. Trimming left V 4 bases short and J 0 bases short, with 6 bases between. This CDR3 has 13 residues. Only a few counts were recorded for this clonotype. No antigen is known for it. This clonotype was sampled from a human donor in good health (CMV status not recorded). Some clones in this sample may be carry-over from other donors' samples. The chain links TRBV12-3 or TRBV12-4 to TRBJ2-5, with D unclear. This specimen consisted of cultured PBMCs, obtained from culture after CMV antigen stimulation. CDR3 bases: TGTGCCAGCAGTTACCAACACCAAGAGACCCAGTACTTC. It specifies CASSYQHQETQYF.